Below, 18 T cell receptor beta chains from the same sample are listed, as sequenced in a study of T cells in localized non-small cell lung cancer. Clones were read by immunoSEQ multiplex PCR, and TCRdb kept only the in-frame ones, dropping some. Here the sample spans around 130,000 clones, 70% to 90% being singletons. The material was peripheral blood, obtained before any cancer treatment. The source of these receptors is a female donor of 60 years or more with stage I lung adenocarcinoma.

In its sample, this clone was seen once. This chain connects TRBV11-3 to TRBJ2-5; no clear D gene. The CDR3 is 13 residues long. From germline, CDR1 is SGHNT and CDR2 YENEEA. Trimming shortened V by 1 base and J by 7 bases, and 10 bases separated the two germline ends. CDR3 in amino acids: CASSLGGSGTQYF. The CDR3, as DNA: TGTGCCAGCAGCTTAGGAGGAAGTGGGACCCAGTACTTC. Variable domain in full (rest from reference TRBV11-3 and TRBJ2-5): EAGVVQSPRYKIIEKKQPVAFWCNPISGHNTLYWYLQNLGQGPELLIRYENEEAVDDSQLPKDRFSAERLKGVDSTLKIQPAELGDSAVYLCASSLGGSGTQYFGPGTRLLVL.

The V call is TRBV10-3, the J call TRBJ2-3; TRBD1 matches 11 bases. With 0 bases clipped from V and 4 bases from J, the junction kept 0 bases outside the gene matches. Germline V gene lookup returns CDR1 ENHRY and CDR2 SYGVKD. This CDR3 spans 15 amino acids. This chain's CDR3 is CAISESGQGADTQYF. The CDR3 nucleotides read TGTGCCATCAGTGAGTCGGGACAGGGGGCAGATACGCAGTATTTT.

V is TRBV19 and J is TRBJ2-1; 7 bases map to TRBD2. V lost 3 bases and J lost 0; bases outside the gene matches: 2. The CDR3 is 15 amino acids. CDR1 is LNHDA and CDR2 is SQIVND in the germline V gene (reference sequence). The CDR3 nucleotides read TGTGCCAGTAGTATTAGCGGGTTCTCCTACAATGAGCAGTTCTTC. This codes for CASSISGFSYNEQFF. The whole variable domain, filled in from reference TRBV19 and TRBJ2-1, reads DGGITQSPKYLFRKEGQNVTLSCEQNLNHDAMYWYRQDPGQGLRLIYYSQIVNDFQKGDIAEGYSVSREKKESFPLTVTSAQKNPTAFYLCASSISGFSYNEQFFGPGTRLTVL.

The chain is built from TRBV18 and TRBJ1-5; 7 nucleotides agree with TRBD1. Germline CDR1 reads KGHSH; CDR2 reads LQKENI. The CDR3 is 14 amino acids. V dropped 9 bases and J dropped 7; count of bases not matched to a gene: 12. Here the CDR3 reads CASSPPGQKQPQHF. Here the CDR3 DNA reads TGTGCCAGTTCCCCACCGGGACAGAAGCAGCCCCAGCATTTT.

This clone appeared once. The rearrangement links TRBV7-3 to TRBJ1-1; D ambiguous. V was pared by 1 base and J by 2 bases, with 5 bases between. The germline CDR1 and CDR2 sequences are SGHTA and FQGTGA. The CDR3 is 13 residues long. In nucleotides, the CDR3 is TGTGCCAGCAGCTTAATGGGAAACACTGAAGCTTTCTTT. Translation: CASSLMGNTEAFF.

The genes are TRBV15 and TRBJ2-6, with a tentative D call TRBD1 (6 bases). The CDR3 spans 15 residues. The germline V and J ends were trimmed by 2 bases and 2 bases, with 7 bases remaining between them. CDR1 and CDR2 from the germline V gene are LNHNV and YYDKDF (reference sequence). CDR3 bases: TGTGCCACCAGCAGATACAGGGCTGGGGCCAACGTCCTGACTTTC. Translated: CATSRYRAGANVLTF.

The chain couples TRBV28 to TRBJ1-4; a weak D match, TRBD1 (5 bases). Trimming cost V 0 bases and J 3 bases, with 5 bases left between them. CDR3 length: 14 residues. Germline V gives CDR1 MDHEN, CDR2 SYDVKM. DNA of the CDR3: TGTGCCAGCAGTTTATGGGGGCCTAATGAAAAACTGTTTTTT. Translated, it gives CASSLWGPNEKLFF.

By proportion, this clone is medium-sized (0.01 to 0.1%). The rearrangement joins TRBV16 to TRBJ1-1; no reliable D call. This CDR3 contains 14 residues. The V gene's germline CDR1 is KGHSY and CDR2 FQNENV. V gave up 0 bases and J gave up 1 base, with 6 bases separating them. The CDR3 nucleotides are TGTGCCAGCAGCCAATCGGCGACGAACACTGAAGCTTTCTTT. Translating gives CASSQSATNTEAFF.

This chain uses TRBV2 with TRBJ2-5, with 11 nucleotides matching TRBD2. Per the germline V gene, CDR1 is SNHLY and CDR2 is FYNNEI. V trimming: 0 bases; J trimming: 1 base; junction bases outside the gene matches: 7. CDR3 length: 18 amino acids. CDR3: CASSEALSTSGSQETQYF. The CDR3 coding sequence is TGTGCCAGCAGTGAAGCGCTTTCTACTAGCGGGAGCCAAGAGACCCAGTACTTC.

The genes are TRBV4-1 and TRBJ2-1, with TRBD2 identical over 9 bases. CDR1 is MGHRA and CDR2 is YSYEKL in the germline V gene. CDR3 length: 15 amino acids. V shed 0 bases and J 5 bases; nucleotides not matched to a gene: 2. CDR3 bases: TGCGCCAGCAGCCAAGACGGGACTAGCAACAATGAGCAGTTCTTC. Translated, it gives CASSQDGTSNNEQFF.

The chain is built from TRBV6-1 and TRBJ1-1, with D unclear. V was trimmed by 6 bases and J by 0 bases, leaving 11 bases between them. The CDR3 is 14 amino acids. Germline CDR1 and CDR2: MNHNS and SASEGT. The CDR3 sequence is CASRKGQLNTEAFF. In DNA, the CDR3 is TGTGCCAGCAGAAAAGGGCAGTTGAACACTGAAGCTTTCTTT.

The chain joins TRBV4-1 to TRBJ1-5; TRBD1 is a possible D gene (5 bases). The germline CDR1 and CDR2 sequences are MGHRA and YSYEKL. Trimming stripped 0 bases from V and 4 bases from J, with 10 bases between. This CDR3 has 15 amino acids. The CDR3 reads CASSQDGAGNQPQHF. Written as DNA, the CDR3 is TGCGCCAGCAGCCAAGATGGGGCCGGTAATCAGCCCCAGCATTTT.

DNA for the CDR3: TGTGCCAGCACTGAGGTGGGACCCCGCGAGCAGTACTTC. Translated, it gives CASTEVGPREQYF. The chain is built from TRBV6-1 and TRBJ2-7, with D perhaps assigned TRBD1 or TRBD2 (5 bases each). Trimming left V 7 bases short and J 6 bases short, with 16 bases between. Germline assignment: CDR1 MNHNS and CDR2 SASEGT. CDR3 length: 13 residues.

This clone appeared a few times. V gene TRBV5-4 combines with J gene TRBJ2-2, with D tentatively TRBD2 (6 bases). The V end lost 4 bases, the J end lost 1 base, and 14 bases lay between the germline ends. CDR3 length: 16 amino acids. Germline V CDR1 and CDR2: SGHNT, YYREEE (reference sequence). CDR3 DNA sequence: TGTGCCAGCAGCCCGTACGGGGGAATGAACACCGGGGAGCTGTTTTTT. Translation: CASSPYGGMNTGELFF.

The chain recombines TRBV9 with TRBJ2-7; maybe TRBD1 (5 bases). Between the trimmed V and J ends, which lost 1 base and 3 bases, there was a span of 8 bases. The CDR3 runs to 13 residues. Germline V gene data show CDR1 as SGDLS and CDR2 as YYNGEE. For the CDR3, the DNA is TGTGCCAGCAGCGTAAGGGGCAACTACGAGCAGTACTTC. Its translation: CASSVRGNYEQYF.

The genes are TRBV5-6 and TRBJ2-1; no firm D call. Germline V lookup: CDR1 SGHDT, CDR2 YYEEEE. Trimming stripped 2 bases from V and 5 bases from J, with 11 bases between. The CDR3 loop spans 14 amino acids. In nucleotides, the CDR3 is TGTGCCAGCAGCTTAATCGGGCTGGACAATGAGCAGTTCTTC. Translated, it gives CASSLIGLDNEQFF.

The V and J genes are TRBV29-1 and TRBJ2-5; weak D call: TRBD2 (5 bases). V was clipped by 7 bases and J by 5 bases, with 17 bases between them. Germline V gene lookup returns CDR1 SQVTM and CDR2 ANQGSEA. The CDR3 is made up of 13 amino acids. CDR3 bases: TGCAGCGCCGGAGGTAGGGCCAAGGAGACCCAGTACTTC. It translates to CSAGGRAKETQYF.

The chain carries TRBV19 and TRBJ1-5; D may be TRBD1 (6 bases). V lost 2 bases and J lost 0, with 14 bases in between. CDR3 length: 17 amino acids. CDR1 is LNHDA and CDR2 is SQIVND in the germline V gene (reference sequence). The CDR3 DNA is TGTGCCAGTAGTATACGGGACATATATTATAGCAATCAGCCCCAGCATTTT. Protein product: CASSIRDIYYSNQPQHF.